The rows below give T cell receptor beta chains drawn from one sample of a study of shared clonotypes between healthy human individuals. Only in-frame clones appear in the TCRdb table, and some are missing; sequencing was by immunoSEQ multiplex PCR. The data contain about 2 million clones, about 95% of them singletons. The specimen was naive CD8+ T cells sorted from blood. Source of these receptors: a man aged 18 to 30 in good health. CDR3s include the opening cysteine and the closing phenylalanine or tryptophan. The D gene is left open where the match is weak. Clone size is stated in some rows and not others, as once, few, many or a class when expanded.

d_gene: -
abundance: -
v_gene: TRBV10-2
j_gene: TRBJ1-6
CDR3nt: TGCGCCAGCAGGGAAGTCAATTATAATTCACCCCTCCACTTT
CDR3aa: CASREVNYNSPLHF

d_gene: -
abundance: -
v_gene: TRBV6-1
j_gene: TRBJ2-7
CDR3nt: TGTGCCAGCAGTGAAGCGAACTGGCGAAACTCCTACGAGCAGTACTTC
CDR3aa: CASSEANWRNSYEQYF

d_gene: -
abundance: once
v_gene: TRBV6-5
j_gene: TRBJ1-1
CDR3nt: TGTGCCAGCAGTGCCAACGGGATGAACACTGAAGCTTTCTTT
CDR3aa: CASSANGMNTEAFF

d_gene: TRBD1
abundance: -
v_gene: TRBV27
j_gene: TRBJ2-3
CDR3nt: TGTGCCAGCAGTTCCTCGACAGGGGAGGTTCCAGATACGCAGTATTTT
CDR3aa: CASSSSTGEVPDTQYF

d_gene: -
abundance: -
v_gene: TRBV4-2
j_gene: TRBJ2-6
CDR3nt: TGTGCCAGCAGCCAAGAAATCCTCCTCTCTGGGGCCAACGTCCTGACTTTC
CDR3aa: CASSQEILLSGANVLTF

d_gene: TRBD1
abundance: once
v_gene: TRBV4-1
j_gene: TRBJ1-2
CDR3nt: TGCGCCAGCAGCCCCGGCCCAGGGGGCTTTGGCTACACCTTC
CDR3aa: CASSPGPGGFGYTF

d_gene: -
abundance: -
v_gene: TRBV7-9
j_gene: TRBJ1-5
CDR3nt: TGTGCCAGCAGCTTAGAGGCAGGGGGCAATCAGCCCCAGCATTTT
CDR3aa: CASSLEAGGNQPQHF

d_gene: -
abundance: -
v_gene: TRBV7-9
j_gene: TRBJ2-1
CDR3nt: TGTGCCAGCAGGTCCCGTGATGTTGGGCAGTTCTTC
CDR3aa: CASRSRDVGQFF

d_gene: TRBD1
abundance: -
v_gene: TRBV5-6
j_gene: TRBJ1-1
CDR3nt: TGTGCCAGCAGCCCCAGGACAGGGGGCATGGACACTGAAGCTTTCTTT
CDR3aa: CASSPRTGGMDTEAFF

d_gene: -
abundance: few
v_gene: TRBV28
j_gene: TRBJ1-1
CDR3nt: TGTGCCAGCAGTTTAGCCGCGAACACTGAAGCTTTCTTT
CDR3aa: CASSLAANTEAFF

d_gene: -
abundance: -
v_gene: TRBV11-2
j_gene: TRBJ2-7
CDR3nt: TGTGCCAGCAGCTTATCTGACGGTAACTACGAGCAGTACTTC
CDR3aa: CASSLSDGNYEQYF

d_gene: TRBD1
abundance: -
v_gene: TRBV4-1
j_gene: TRBJ1-1
CDR3nt: TGCGCCAGCAGCCGATCAGGGGGCCGAACTGAAGCTTTCTTT
CDR3aa: CASSRSGGRTEAFF

d_gene: TRBD1
abundance: -
v_gene: TRBV15
j_gene: TRBJ2-1
CDR3nt: TGTGCCACCAGCGGGCTTACAGGGGGGAGCTCCTACAATGAGCAGTTCTTC
CDR3aa: CATSGLTGGSSYNEQFF

d_gene: -
abundance: -
v_gene: TRBV5-3
j_gene: TRBJ2-2
CDR3nt: TGTGCCCCCGTGGTCCCTCACGGGGAGCTGTTTTTT
CDR3aa: CAPVVPHGELFF

d_gene: -
abundance: -
v_gene: TRBV2
j_gene: TRBJ1-1
CDR3nt: TGTGCCAGCGGCACAGGAGGGAACACTGAAGCTTTCTTT
CDR3aa: CASGTGGNTEAFF

d_gene: -
abundance: once
v_gene: TRBV4-1
j_gene: TRBJ2-3
CDR3nt: TGCGCCAGCAGCCAAGGACTTGCGCTCGATACGCAGTATTTT
CDR3aa: CASSQGLALDTQYF

d_gene: -
abundance: once
v_gene: TRBV7-2
j_gene: TRBJ1-3
CDR3nt: TGTGCCAGCAGCTTAGCTAGACATTCCTACTCTGGAAACACCATATATTTT
CDR3aa: CASSLARHSYSGNTIYF

d_gene: TRBD2
abundance: once
v_gene: TRBV7-8
j_gene: TRBJ2-5
CDR3nt: TGTGCCAGCAGCCCGGGACTAGCGGGGTCGCACGTTTTGGAGACCCAGTACTTC
CDR3aa: CASSPGLAGSHVLETQYF

d_gene: TRBD2
abundance: -
v_gene: TRBV7-6
j_gene: TRBJ2-1
CDR3nt: TGTGCCAGCAGCTCGGGACTAGCGGGGGGGCTACGAGATGAGCAGTTCTTC
CDR3aa: CASSSGLAGGLRDEQFF

d_gene: -
abundance: -
v_gene: TRBV4-3
j_gene: TRBJ2-1
CDR3nt: TGCGCCAGCAGCCAAGATTATTGGCGGGAACACTCCTACAATGAGCAGTTCTTC
CDR3aa: CASSQDYWREHSYNEQFF

d_gene: -
abundance: -
v_gene: TRBV5-6
j_gene: TRBJ1-1
CDR3nt: TGTGCCAGCAGCTTTGGGGCGGGGGCCACTGAAGCTTTCTTT
CDR3aa: CASSFGAGATEAFF

d_gene: -
abundance: -
v_gene: TRBV11-2
j_gene: TRBJ1-1
CDR3nt: TGTGCCAGCAGCTTTCGAGGGGCTTCGAACACTGAAGCTTTCTTT
CDR3aa: CASSFRGASNTEAFF

d_gene: -
abundance: -
v_gene: TRBV28
j_gene: TRBJ1-3
CDR3nt: TGTGCCAGCAGCTCAATTATCCTGACCGACTACTCTGGAAACACCATATATTTT
CDR3aa: CASSSIILTDYSGNTIYF

d_gene: TRBD2
abundance: -
v_gene: TRBV25-1
j_gene: TRBJ2-1
CDR3nt: TGTGCCAGCAGGACTAGCGGGGGGGCGAACAATGAGCAGTTCTTC
CDR3aa: CASRTSGGANNEQFF

d_gene: -
abundance: -
v_gene: TRBV11-3
j_gene: TRBJ2-3
CDR3nt: TGTGCCAGCAGCTTAGGGACTGACACAGATACGCAGTATTTT
CDR3aa: CASSLGTDTDTQYF

d_gene: -
abundance: once
v_gene: TRBV19
j_gene: TRBJ1-1
CDR3nt: TGTGCCAGTAGTACCGGGACACCGAACACTGAAGCTTTCTTT
CDR3aa: CASSTGTPNTEAFF

d_gene: -
abundance: -
v_gene: TRBV27
j_gene: TRBJ2-7
CDR3nt: TGTGCCAGCAGTTTAATCGAGAGCTCCTACGAGCAGTACTTC
CDR3aa: CASSLIESSYEQYF